This T cell receptor beta chain was sequenced during a study of blood T cell repertoires in COVID-19. Assay: immunoSEQ multiplex PCR; the TCRdb copy retains only in-frame clones and omits some. The sample lists roughly 200,000 clones; roughly 80% were seen once. The V gene's germline CDR1 is ENHRY and CDR2 SYGVKD. The V gene end was trimmed by 4 bases and the J gene end by 3 bases; junction bases not matched to a gene: 3. The CDR3 sequence is 15 residues long. The sequenced material came from peripheral blood. The chain uses TRBV10-3 and TRBJ2-2, with 9 bases matching TRBD1. This clonotype was obtained from a middle-aged man who had recovered from COVID-19. This CDR3 is CAISGGTGYTGELFF. The CDR3 DNA sequence: TGTGCCATCAGTGGGGGGACAGGGTACACCGGGGAGCTGTTTTTT.